This T cell receptor beta chain was recorded in a study of cytomegalovirus exposure and HLA in healthy donors. Findings and limits, study-wide: When a later analysis was performed, an Asian-associated ancestry cluster reportedly had fewer N-insertions than the approximately 700-donor mean. A later look showed TCR association rates differing by HLA locus, highest for DRB1 and lowest for HLA-C.

Note on this clone: The antigen is not known.

The PCR was carried out with 60 Vbeta primers and 13 Jbeta primers. TCRdb's copy holds only in-frame clones and misses some; the assay was immunoSEQ multiplex PCR. The sample holds about 120,000 clones, 72% seen once. The germline V gene encodes CDR1 SGHRS and CDR2 YFSETQ. The CDR3 length is 16 residues. V was pared by 1 base and J by 5 bases, with 6 bases of the junction left unmatched. The source of this sequence is a young man in good health and CMV-seronegative. Sequencing input: PBMCs. The chain recombines TRBV5-1 with TRBJ2-5, with TRBD2 identical over 12 bases. CDR3 in amino acids: CASSLPLAGGMETQYF. The CDR3 DNA follows: TGCGCCAGCAGCTTGCCGCTAGCGGGGGGGATGGAGACCCAGTACTTC.